The source of this T cell receptor beta chain is a study of CD8 T cells in ankylosing spondylitis. V gave up 4 bases and J gave up 1 base, with 11 bases separating them. The CDR3 sequence is 14 residues long. Germline V gene lookup returns CDR1 MNHEY and CDR2 SVGAGI. Findings of the study overall: It was reported that disease-linked clones were significantly enriched in matched ankylosing spondylitis synovial fluid. Prior work had noted some motif variants in reactive arthritis blood and synovial fluid.

This clonotype was seen a few times. Its target is unknown. One entry per CDR3 protein, called by TCRdb with MiXCR from the 5' RACE reads. Of about 240,000 distinct CDR3 sequences listed, 8.6% are singletons. The sample taken for sequencing was blood, either unsorted or a sorted T cell fraction (not recorded which). The sequence came from a male donor with ankylosing spondylitis or in good health (not recorded which). The rearrangement links TRBV6-5 to TRBJ2-7; D gene ambiguous. CDR3 nucleotide sequence: TGTGCCAGCAGTTCCCGGCAGGAATCCTACGAGCAGTACTTC. This codes for CASSSRQESYEQYF.